This TCR beta chain was identified during a study of cytomegalovirus exposure and HLA in healthy donors (dated by TCRdb to the late 2010s). For context, the study as a whole: According to a later analysis, the roughly 130 validation repertoires were produced on the same platform as the approximately 690 repertoires of the first cohort. The aim of the study was to test whether cataloging public T cell receptors could identify signatures of past pathogen exposure. A separate validation cohort of 90 to 150 different subjects was used in addition to the roughly 720-subject first cohort. The study combined high-throughput TCR immunosequencing, statistical association of individual TCRs with disease status, and machine learning to predict cytomegalovirus infection status. Results the study describes overall, beyond this receptor: Cytomegalovirus status was reported to be diagnosed by the classifier with high specificity and sensitivity in both the original and validation cohorts. Most TCR sequences were observed very rarely across donors, whereas some public TCRs were present in many individuals. The study listed 150 to 200 TCR beta chains as associated with cytomegalovirus. The validation cohort had no HLA typing available for a later analysis, so co-occurrence within that cohort was assessed over all 110 or so repertoires. Of the cluster scores, around 95% were above 0 in a later analysis, which found that TCRs clustered in the first cohort also tended to co-occur in the 120 validation repertoires. According to the authors, the approach could potentially be generalized to other disease states and immunological phenotypes. In vitro tests confirmed that three of the cytomegalovirus-associated TCR beta chains recognize cytomegalovirus antigens.

The CDR3 has 13 amino acids, counting the end cysteine and phenylalanine. CDR3 DNA is the only sequence kept; it has 39 bases, read in frame from the first base. A distance of 11 bases separates the germline ends of V and J, which lose 7 bases and 1 base respectively. Reading the germline V gene gives CDR1 SGHVS and CDR2 FQNEAQ. This clone was counted a single time. Its antigen has not been determined. Base qualities are missing; no much larger clone stands one base away. Library creation used the immunoSEQ multiplex PCR assay. The authors processed their data as follows. A statistical classification framework was built to diagnose cytomegalovirus status from the catalog of TCR beta chain sequences. Drawn from immuneACCESS, this table holds only the in-frame rearrangements with V and J called that TCRdb kept. Clones are partly lost; checked studies trace under half to an unresolved V gene and leave the rest unexplained. Clone size and the V and J calls come from that table; the DNA yielded D and trimming. For this sample there are over 150,000 clones; just over 85% appear just once. The ten top clones hold over 2% of the sample.

The donors belonged to the validation cohort of 90 to 150 subjects, which was separate from the approximately 700-subject first cohort. The receptor was derived from a human donor in good health. Sequencing was performed on PBMCs. Rearrangement joined TRBV7-8 to TRBJ2-7; a tentative D call is TRBD1 (5 bases match). For the CDR3, the sequence is CASTDSRSYEQYF. The nucleotides read TGTGCCAGCACCGACAGCAGGTCCTACGAGCAGTACTTC.